This T cell receptor beta chain was captured in a study of blood T cells in healthy people across ages. This clonotype was counted between two and nine times. Germline assignment: CDR1 SGHDN and CDR2 FVKESK. This CDR3 is 14 amino acids long. After removal of 3 bases from V and 6 bases from J, the junction contained 3 bases not matched to a gene. Sample-barcoded 5' priming and a J-beta primer mix drove a second PCR of roughly 7 to 11 cycles. Each CDR3 protein is one row after TCRdb ran MiXCR on the 5' RACE reads. The sample lists under 850,000 distinct CDR3 sequences, around 34% occurring once. Input material: blood. This chain uses TRBV14 with TRBJ1-1; 11 bases align to TRBD1. This clonotype was obtained from a man younger than 35 in good health. This chain's CDR3 is CASSQGQGVSEAFF. Written as DNA, the CDR3 is TGTGCCAGCAGCCAGGGACAGGGGGTCTCTGAAGCTTTCTTT. Full variable domain (outside the CDR3, taken from reference TRBV14 and TRBJ1-1): EAGVTQFPSHSVIEKGQTVTLRCDPISGHDNLYWYRRVMGKEIKFLLHFVKESKQDESGMPNNRFLAERTGGTYSTLKVQPAELEDSGVYFCASSQGQGVSEAFFGQGTRLTVV.